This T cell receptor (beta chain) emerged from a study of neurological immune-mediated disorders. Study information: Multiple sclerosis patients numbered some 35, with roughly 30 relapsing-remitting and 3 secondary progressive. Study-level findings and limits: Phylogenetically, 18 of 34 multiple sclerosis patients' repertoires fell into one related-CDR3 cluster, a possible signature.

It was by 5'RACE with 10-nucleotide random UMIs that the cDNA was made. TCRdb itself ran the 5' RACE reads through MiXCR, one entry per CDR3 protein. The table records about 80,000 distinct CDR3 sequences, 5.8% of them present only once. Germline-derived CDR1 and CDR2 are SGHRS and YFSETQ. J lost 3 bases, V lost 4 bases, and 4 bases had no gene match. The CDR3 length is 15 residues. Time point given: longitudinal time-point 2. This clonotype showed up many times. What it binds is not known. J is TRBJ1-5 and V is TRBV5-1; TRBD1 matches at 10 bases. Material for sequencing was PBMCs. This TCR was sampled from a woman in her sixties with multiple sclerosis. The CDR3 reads CASSPDRGANQPQHF. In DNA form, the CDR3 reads TGCGCCAGCAGCCCGGACAGGGGGGCCAATCAGCCCCAGCATTTT.